The 25 T cell receptor beta chains listed next were all sequenced from one sample in a study of cytomegalovirus exposure and HLA in healthy donors. 13 Jbeta primers and 60 Vbeta primers were used for the PCR. The method was immunoSEQ multiplex PCR; TCRdb's version includes in-frame clones alone and lacks a portion of them. The table has 54,000 or so clones, about two thirds seen once. The material sequenced was PBMCs. The source of these receptors is a woman aged 55 to 70 in good health and CMV-seropositive.

The chain links TRBV7-2 to TRBJ1-2, with 7 bases identical to TRBD1. The germline V gene has CDR1 SGHTA and CDR2 FQGNSA. Germline trimming cut 5 bases from V and 7 bases from J; bases unmatched to any gene: 7. CDR3 length: 13 residues. The CDR3 reads CASSLTGYSGYTF. Here the CDR3 DNA reads TGTGCCAGCAGCCTGACAGGGTATAGTGGCTACACCTTC.

This clone turned up a few times. The genes are TRBV4-3 and TRBJ2-2, with a possible D match to TRBD2 (6 bases). V lost 4 bases to trimming and J lost 7 bases, with 13 bases between them. The CDR3 length is 14 residues. Germline values: CDR1 LGHNA, CDR2 YSLEER. CDR3 amino acids: CASSPRGGDGELFF. The DNA of the CDR3 is TGCGCCAGCAGCCCCCGAGGAGGGGACGGGGAGCTGTTTTTT.

Only a few counts were recorded for this clone. V usage is TRBV2 and J usage is TRBJ1-1; maybe TRBD1 (5 bases). Deletions cut 6 bases from V and 0 bases from J, with 11 bases between. The CDR3 runs 14 residues. CDR1 and CDR2 (germline): SNHLY, FYNNEI. This CDR3 is CASSHRWMNTEAFF. CDR3 nucleotide sequence: TGTGCCAGCAGCCACAGGTGGATGAACACTGAAGCTTTCTTT.

V and J are TRBV7-2 and TRBJ1-1, with a tentative D call TRBD1 (6 bases). Germline V gene data show CDR1 as SGHTA and CDR2 as FQGNSA. V was pared by 1 base and J by 0 bases, with 9 bases between. This CDR3 has 15 residues. The chain's CDR3 is CASSLVGHLNTEAFF. The CDR3 DNA reads TGTGCCAGCAGCTTAGTGGGACACTTGAACACTGAAGCTTTCTTT.

The V gene is TRBV18, the J gene TRBJ2-7; D is perhaps TRBD1 (5 bases). V lost 8 bases and J 3 bases, leaving 14 bases between the germline ends. Germline CDR1 and CDR2: KGHSH and LQKENI. The CDR3 is made up of 13 amino acids. The CDR3 region has the DNA TGTGCCAGCCGTAATCCAGGGAACTACGAGCAGTACTTC. The encoded protein is CASRNPGNYEQYF.

To note about this clone: This same CDR3 is encoded by further DNA sequences in the sample. The J gene is TRBJ1-5, the V gene TRBV7-2, with D perhaps TRBD1 (6 bases). V was pared by 1 base and J by 7 bases, with 8 bases between. Germline CDR1 reads SGHTA; CDR2 reads FQGNSA. The length of the CDR3 is 13 residues. This CDR3 reads CASSLGGGQPQHF. CDR3 bases: TGTGCCAGCAGCTTAGGTGGGGGCCAGCCCCAGCATTTT. Full variable domain (missing parts from reference TRBV7-2 and TRBJ1-5): GAGVSQSPSNKVTEKGKDVELRCDPISGHTALYWYRQSLGQGLEFLIYFQGNSAPDKSGLPSDRFSAERTGGSVSTLTIQRTQQEDSAVYLCASSLGGGQPQHFGDGTRLSIL.

This chain joins TRBV7-9 and TRBJ2-7, with D possibly matching TRBD1 (5 bases). The germline gives CDR1 SEHNR, CDR2 FQNEAQ (reference sequence). Trimming shortened V by 4 bases and J by 0 bases, and 19 bases separated the two germline ends. This CDR3 has 17 amino acids. The CDR3 sequence: CASSSILSDRPSYEQYF. The CDR3 region has the DNA TGTGCCAGCAGCTCCATCCTATCCGACAGACCCTCCTACGAGCAGTACTTC. The full variable domain, rest sourced from reference TRBV7-9 and TRBJ2-7, is DTGVSQNPRHKITKRGQNVTFRCDPISEHNRLYWYRQTLGQGPEFLTYFQNEAQLEKSRLLSDRFSAERPKGSFSTLEIQRTEQGDSAMYLCASSSILSDRPSYEQYFGPGTRLTVT.

The CDR3 region has the DNA TGTGCCAGCAGCTTAACCGGGGGGGCCCAACAGTACTTC. It specifies CASSLTGGAQQYF. This sequence joins TRBV7-2 and TRBJ2-5; 8 bases are a match to TRBD2. This CDR3 contains 13 residues. Losses at the gene ends were 2 bases for V and 11 bases for J; bases not matched to a gene: 7. The germline gives CDR1 SGHTA, CDR2 FQGNSA.

The chain links TRBV28 to TRBJ1-1; no clear D gene. The germline CDR1 and CDR2 sequences are MDHEN and SYDVKM. V was trimmed by 1 base and J by 4 bases, leaving 4 bases between them. The CDR3 is 12 residues long. The CDR3 spells CASSLFRTEAFF. The CDR3 coding sequence is TGTGCCAGCAGTTTATTCCGCACTGAAGCTTTCTTT.

The rearrangement uses TRBV18 and TRBJ2-3; D remains ambiguous. Trimming stripped 2 bases from V and 0 bases from J, with 3 bases between. Germline assignment: CDR1 KGHSH and CDR2 LQKENI. This CDR3 is built from 13 residues. CDR3 sequence reads: CASSPSSTDTQYF. The CDR3 bases are TGTGCCAGCTCACCATCAAGCACAGATACGCAGTATTTT.

V is TRBV10-2 and J is TRBJ2-7; weak D call: TRBD1 (7 bases). Trimming took off 4 bases at V and 3 bases at J, with 22 bases between the two ends. This CDR3 comprises 17 residues. Germline lookup yields CDR1 WSHSY and CDR2 SAAADI. The CDR3: CASSGDRDLSLDYEQYF. The DNA of the CDR3 is TGCGCCAGCAGTGGTGACAGGGACTTGTCGTTGGACTACGAGCAGTACTTC.

This chain uses TRBV5-1 with TRBJ2-2, with D possibly TRBD1 on 6 matching bases. Trimming took off 5 bases at V and 1 base at J, with 15 bases between the two ends. Per germline, CDR1 SGHRS and CDR2 YFSETQ. The CDR3 extends over 16 amino acids. The CDR3 loop is CASRAGVNWNTGELFF. For the CDR3, the DNA is TGCGCCAGCAGAGCAGGGGTGAACTGGAACACCGGGGAGCTGTTTTTT.

The chain recombines TRBV6-5 with TRBJ1-1; D gene ambiguous. CDR1 and CDR2 (germline): MNHEY, SVGAGI. V lost 0 bases and J 1 base, leaving 9 bases between the germline ends. The CDR3 runs to 15 residues. CDR3 sequence reads: CASSYSSTGNTEAFF. In DNA form, the CDR3 reads TGTGCCAGCAGTTACTCGAGTACGGGGAACACTGAAGCTTTCTTT.

This clone was observed a few times. The chain links TRBV11-2 to TRBJ2-7, with TRBD1 matching 8 bases. Germline V CDR1 and CDR2: SGHAT, FQNNGV. Germline trimming cut 5 bases from V and 7 bases from J; bases unmatched to any gene: 10. CDR3 length: 14 amino acids. The CDR3 here is CASSATGGRQEQYF. The CDR3 DNA reads as TGTGCCAGCAGCGCTACAGGGGGAAGACAGGAGCAGTACTTC.

The J gene is TRBJ2-5, the V gene TRBV6-5; no definite D call. V was shortened by 2 bases and J by 2 bases, with 6 bases between the two germline ends. The CDR3 is 13 residues long. CDR1 is MNHEY, CDR2 SVGAGI, per germline. The CDR3 region has the DNA TGTGCCAGCAGTTACGGCGGACAAGAGACCCAGTACTTC. Translated, it gives CASSYGGQETQYF.

The chain couples TRBV6-1 to TRBJ1-1, with D perhaps TRBD1 (6 bases). The germline V and J ends were trimmed by 4 bases and 0 bases, with 15 bases remaining between them. The germline V gene encodes CDR1 MNHNS and CDR2 SASEGT. The CDR3 loop spans 16 amino acids. CDR3 coding DNA: TGTGCCAGCAGTGTGGGACAAGTCCTCATGAACACTGAAGCTTTCTTT. Residues: CASSVGQVLMNTEAFF.

This clone was seen a few times. The chain carries TRBV15 and TRBJ1-3, with 8 positions matching TRBD1. Germline trimming cut 5 bases from V and 3 bases from J; bases unmatched to any gene: 3. The CDR3 covers 14 residues. Germline loops: CDR1 LNHNV, CDR2 YYDKDF (reference sequence). The CDR3 nucleotides read TGTGCCACCAGCGACGGGACAGGTGGAAACACCATATATTTT. Its translation is CATSDGTGGNTIYF.

The V gene is TRBV5-1, the J gene TRBJ2-7; 8 nucleotides match TRBD1. Germline CDR1 SGHRS, CDR2 YFSETQ. The CDR3 sequence is 14 residues long. J gave up 2 bases and V 4 bases, and 5 bases lay outside the gene matches. In DNA form, the CDR3 reads TGCGCCAGCAGCCCCACGGGACAGGCCTACGAGCAGTACTTC. Encoded protein: CASSPTGQAYEQYF.

Of note for this clone: No DNA is shown, since the ends of the CDR3 on it are uncertain; the CDR3 is the one TCRdb lists. The chain recombines TRBV9 with TRBJ2-2; whether TRBD1, the table's D call, matches the DNA was not checked. Germline V gives CDR1 SGDLS, CDR2 YYNGEE. The CDR3 adds up to 16 amino acids, both ends counted. This CDR3 reads CASSTSSGGATGELFF.

The CDR3 nucleotides read TGTGCCAGCTCACCGACCGGGACACCAAATTCACCCCTCCACTTT. Its protein is CASSPTGTPNSPLHF. The chain joins TRBV18 to TRBJ1-6, with a tentative D call TRBD1 (6 bases). CDR1 and CDR2 from the germline V gene are KGHSH and LQKENI. The CDR3 consists of 15 residues. Trimming took 3 bases from V and 7 from J, leaving 13 bases between them.

The chain employs TRBV7-8 and TRBJ2-5; tentatively, D is TRBD2 (5 bases). The CDR3 sequence is 14 residues long. With 4 bases removed from V and 4 bases from J, the gap between germline ends came to 13 bases. CDR1 SGHVS and CDR2 FQNEAQ come from the germline V gene. CDR3 sequence reads: CASSSRAIGETQYF. The CDR3, as DNA: TGTGCCAGCAGCTCGAGGGCGATTGGAGAGACCCAGTACTTC.

The chain carries TRBV10-3 and TRBJ2-1; D remains ambiguous. Germline V CDR1 and CDR2: ENHRY, SYGVKD. The CDR3 has 14 amino acids. The ends were cut back, 5 bases at V and 6 bases at J, with 14 bases in the middle. The DNA for the CDR3 is TGTGCCATCAGTCTTTCGGCAGCTAGCAATGAGCAGTTCTTC. It encodes CAISLSAASNEQFF.

This sequence joins TRBV2 and TRBJ2-1; the match to TRBD2 covers 11 bases. Per the germline V gene, CDR1 is SNHLY and CDR2 is FYNNEI. The CDR3 contains 19 residues. The ends lost 2 bases at V and 7 bases at J; junction bases unmatched: 16. The CDR3 nucleotides are TGTGCCAGCAGTGAATCGGGTAGCGGGGGGGGTAAGGCCGAGAATGAGCAGTTCTTC. Protein: CASSESGSGGGKAENEQFF. Looking up the rest from reference TRBV2 and TRBJ2-1 gives the full variable domain: EPEVTQTPSHQVTQMGQEVILRCVPISNHLYFYWYRQILGQKVEFLVSFYNNEISEKSEIFDDQFSVERPDGSNFTLKIRSTKLEDSAMYFCASSESGSGGGKAENEQFFGPGTRLTVL.

V usage is TRBV14 and J usage is TRBJ1-2; 8 bases match TRBD1. This CDR3 region has 17 residues. The junction had 12 bases not matched to a gene; V was cut back by 0 bases and J by 6 bases. CDR1 is SGHDN and CDR2 is FVKESK in the germline V gene. For the CDR3, the DNA is TGTGCCAGCAGCCAAGATCAGGGGGCATCGGTAAACAATGGCTACACCTTC. It is translated as CASSQDQGASVNNGYTF. The variable domain in full, with the rest retrieved from reference TRBV14 and TRBJ1-2, is EAGVTQFPSHSVIEKGQTVTLRCDPISGHDNLYWYRRVMGKEIKFLLHFVKESKQDESGMPNNRFLAERTGGTYSTLKVQPAELEDSGVYFCASSQDQGASVNNGYTFGSGTRLTVV.

The rearrangement uses TRBV6-6 and TRBJ1-1; the D is unclear. CDR1 and CDR2 (germline): MNHNY, SVGAGI (reference sequence). The V end was cut by 5 bases, the J end by 3 bases, with 16 bases between. This CDR3 is built from 15 residues. CDR3 sequence (DNA): TGTGCCAGCAGTCCCCCCCCCGGGAGCGACACTGAAGCTTTCTTT. Amino acids: CASSPPPGSDTEAFF.